Each of the 9 T cell receptor beta chains below was sequenced from the same sample in a study of cytomegalovirus exposure and HLA in healthy donors. The PCR had 60 Vbeta and 13 Jbeta primers. Assay used: immunoSEQ multiplex PCR; TCRdb lists only in-frame clones, some missing. The table lists about 57,000 clones, roughly four fifths of them singletons. Sequencing was done on a sample of PBMCs. The receptor source for this set is a man aged 25-40 years in good health and CMV-seronegative.

This clone was counted once. The chain employs TRBV7-6 and TRBJ2-3; TRBD1 might be the D (5 bases). This CDR3 is 16 amino acids long. CDR1 and CDR2 (germline): SGHVS, FNYEAQ. V lost 0 bases, J lost 2 bases, and 12 bases lay in between. DNA of the CDR3: TGTGCCAGCAGCTTAGCCAGACAGAGATACACAGATACGCAGTATTTT. Its translation is CASSLARQRYTDTQYF.

The chain has TRBV29-1 and TRBJ2-1; TRBD2 agrees at 8 bases. CDR3 length equals 18 residues. Per germline, CDR1 SQVTM and CDR2 ANQGSEA. V lost 1 base to trimming and J lost 9 bases; unmatched junction nucleotides: 20. CDR3 DNA: TGCAGCGTTGAAGGCTTAATAATGATGGCGGGAGGTCTAGGTGAGCAGTTCTTC. Protein: CSVEGLIMMAGGLGEQFF.

This clone was counted between two and nine times. This sequence joins TRBV4-3 and TRBJ2-4; possibly TRBD2 for D (5 bases). This CDR3 spans 15 amino acids. V lost 2 bases and J lost 7, with 15 bases in between. The V gene's germline CDR1 is LGHNA and CDR2 YSLEER. For the CDR3, the DNA is TGCGCCAGCAGCCAATCTTTAGGGAGCGTGAACATTCAGTACTTC. It yields the protein CASSQSLGSVNIQYF.

The chain links TRBV7-2 to TRBJ1-6, with TRBD1 matching 7 bases. V gave up 1 base and J gave up 4 bases; unmatched junction bases: 4. CDR1 SGHTA and CDR2 FQGNSA come from the germline V gene. The CDR3 sequence is 16 residues long. CDR3 DNA sequence: TGTGCCAGCAGCTTAGGGAACAGGGGATATAATTCACCCCTCCACTTT. Amino acid sequence: CASSLGNRGYNSPLHF.

The chain employs TRBV5-5 and TRBJ1-5, with 7 bases matching TRBD1. The V gene's germline CDR1 is SGHKS and CDR2 YYEKEE (reference sequence). The ends lost 4 bases at V and 0 bases at J; junction bases unmatched: 4. The CDR3 runs 15 residues. This CDR3 reads CASSDGTASNQPQHF. The CDR3 DNA follows: TGTGCCAGCAGCGACGGGACAGCTAGCAATCAGCCCCAGCATTTT.

V gene TRBV5-4 combines with J gene TRBJ2-5; D remains unclear. There are 13 residues in the CDR3. The germline V and J ends were trimmed by 0 bases and 7 bases, with 10 bases remaining between them. Germline CDR1 is SGHNT and CDR2 is YYREEE (reference sequence). Here the CDR3 reads CASSLGRPGTQYF. DNA of the CDR3: TGTGCCAGCAGCTTGGGGCGCCCGGGGACCCAGTACTTC.

This sequence joins TRBV19 and TRBJ1-5; 12 bases are shared with TRBD1. J gave up 9 bases and V 3 bases, and 9 bases lay outside the gene matches. In germline, CDR1 is LNHDA, CDR2 SQIVND (reference sequence). The CDR3 totals 16 residues. CDR3 sequence reads: CASSMGDRGPSWPQHF. CDR3 nucleotides: TGTGCCAGTAGTATGGGGGACAGGGGGCCCTCGTGGCCCCAGCATTTT.

The J gene is TRBJ2-3, the V gene TRBV5-1; possible D gene TRBD2, 5 bases. Germline assignment: CDR1 SGHRS and CDR2 YFSETQ. V was cut by 0 bases and J by 6 bases, with 17 bases left in between. The CDR3 has 16 residues. Here the CDR3 DNA reads TGCGCCAGCAGCTTGGTGGTGAGTGGGAGAGAGGATACGCAGTATTTT. Translation: CASSLVVSGREDTQYF.

V gene TRBV30 combines with J gene TRBJ2-7, with D maybe TRBD1 (6 bases). Germline V gene data show CDR1 as GTSNPN and CDR2 as SVGIG (reference sequence). Trimming cost V 0 bases and J 5 bases, with 11 bases left between them. The CDR3 covers 13 residues. DNA of the CDR3: TGTGCCTGGAGTGTACAGGGTATCCACGAGCAGTACTTC. This translates into CAWSVQGIHEQYF.